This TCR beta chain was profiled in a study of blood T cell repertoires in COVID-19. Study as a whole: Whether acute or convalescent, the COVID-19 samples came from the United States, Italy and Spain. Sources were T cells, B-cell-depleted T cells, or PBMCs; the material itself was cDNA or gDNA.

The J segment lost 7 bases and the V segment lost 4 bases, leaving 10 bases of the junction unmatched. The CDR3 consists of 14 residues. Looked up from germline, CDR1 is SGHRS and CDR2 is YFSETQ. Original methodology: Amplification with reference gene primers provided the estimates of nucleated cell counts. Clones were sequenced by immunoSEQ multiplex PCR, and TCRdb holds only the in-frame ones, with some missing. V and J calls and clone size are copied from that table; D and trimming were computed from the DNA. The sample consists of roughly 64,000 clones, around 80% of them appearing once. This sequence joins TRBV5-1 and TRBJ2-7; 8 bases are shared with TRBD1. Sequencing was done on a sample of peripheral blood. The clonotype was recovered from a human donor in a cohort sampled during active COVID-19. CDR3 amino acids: CASSQNGQGEEQYF. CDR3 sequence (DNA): TGCGCCAGCAGCCAGAATGGACAGGGCGAGGAGCAGTACTTC. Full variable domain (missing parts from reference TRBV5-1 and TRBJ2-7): KAGVTQTPRYLIKTRGQQVTLSCSPISGHRSVSWYQQTPGQGLQFLFEYFSETQRNKGNFPGRFSGRQFSNSRSEMNVSTLELGDSALYLCASSQNGQGEEQYFGPGTRLTVT.